The entry below describes one T cell receptor (beta chain). It was CD45RO-negative cells, positively selected for CCR7, that made up naive CD8 cells, with terminally differentiated effector memory CD45RA+ cells excluded. The data originate from a study of shared clonotypes between healthy human individuals. Authors' methods: Filtering was not the same, since immunoSEQ gave junction-only sequences without quality scores. Produced via immunoSEQ multiplex PCR; TCRdb's table is partial and in-frame only. That table furnishes V, J and clone size, whereas the DNA furnished D and trimming. The sample lists about 700,000 clones; about 91% were seen once. The CDR3 loop spans 15 amino acids. V was shortened by 2 bases and J by 4 bases, with 14 bases between the two germline ends. Germline V gene data show CDR1 as SEHNR and CDR2 as FQNEAQ (reference sequence).

This rearrangement joins TRBV7-9 to TRBJ1-1; perhaps TRBD1 as D (6 bases). The sequenced sample consisted of naive CD8+ T cells sorted from blood. The receptor's source is a man between 25 and 39 years old in good health. For the CDR3, the DNA is TGTGCCAGCAGCTTAATCGTGGGGGCTGCCACTGAAGCTTTCTTT. Translating gives CASSLIVGAATEAFF. Complete variable domain (other parts from reference TRBV7-9 and TRBJ1-1): DTGVSQNPRHKITKRGQNVTFRCDPISEHNRLYWYRQTLGQGPEFLTYFQNEAQLEKSRLLSDRFSAERPKGSFSTLEIQRTEQGDSAMYLCASSLIVGAATEAFFGQGTRLTVV.